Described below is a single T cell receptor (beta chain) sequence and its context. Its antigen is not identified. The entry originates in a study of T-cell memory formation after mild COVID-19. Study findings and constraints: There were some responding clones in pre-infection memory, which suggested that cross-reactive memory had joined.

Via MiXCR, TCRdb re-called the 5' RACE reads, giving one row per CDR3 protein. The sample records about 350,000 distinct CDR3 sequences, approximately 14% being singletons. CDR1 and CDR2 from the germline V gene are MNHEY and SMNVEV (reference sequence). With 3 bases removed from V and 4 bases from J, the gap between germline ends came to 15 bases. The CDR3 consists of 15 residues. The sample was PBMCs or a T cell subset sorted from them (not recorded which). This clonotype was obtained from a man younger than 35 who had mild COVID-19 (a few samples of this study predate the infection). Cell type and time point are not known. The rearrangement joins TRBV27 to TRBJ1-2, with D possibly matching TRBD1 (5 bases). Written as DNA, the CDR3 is TGTGCCAGCAGTTTGCGGGAGGGGTATAGCTATGGCTACACCTTC. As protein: CASSLREGYSYGYTF.